The clone carrying this TCR beta chain was observed at least ten times. Profiling relied on immunoSEQ multiplex PCR, and the TCRdb table lists in-frame clones only, not all of them. The table has 250,000 to 300,000 clones, around 89% seen once. These data come from a study of blood T cell repertoires in COVID-19. Whole-study context: Acute and convalescent COVID-19 samples came from the United States, Italy and Spain.

V was cut by 4 bases and J by 7 bases, with 12 bases left in between. There are 14 residues in the CDR3. Germline V gene data show CDR1 as SGDLS and CDR2 as YYNGEE. The receptor was derived from a woman aged 60-75 years with acute or convalescent COVID-19. V gene TRBV9 combines with J gene TRBJ1-6; D call uncertain. Sequenced input: peripheral blood. CDR3 protein: CASSYWAGNSPLHF. As DNA, the CDR3 is TGTGCCAGCAGCTATTGGGCGGGGAATTCACCCCTCCACTTT.